A single sample gave rise to the 21 T cell receptor beta chains below, sequenced in a study of cytomegalovirus exposure and HLA in healthy donors (dated by TCRdb to about 2017). Libraries were prepared through the immunoSEQ multiplex PCR assay. For the multiplex PCR, a mixture combining 60 forward primers for TCR Vbeta segments and 13 reverse primers for TCR Jbeta segments was used. In its TCRdb copy, this immuneACCESS table keeps in-frame sequences only and misses some clones. Where compared with another copy, unresolved V genes explain less than half of these, and the others have no known cause. The sample table lists approximately 190,000 clones, roughly 74% of them with a count of one. The ten largest make up approximately 14% of the sample. Sequenced: PBMCs. Receptor source: a woman in her twenties or thirties in good health and CMV-seropositive.

V usage is TRBV5-1 and J usage is TRBJ2-1; 9 nucleotides match TRBD1. The CDR3 consists of 17 residues. The germline gives CDR1 SGHRS, CDR2 YFSETQ. Trimming at V came to 1 base and at J to 5 bases, leaving 10 bases not matched to a gene. CDR3 nucleotides: TGCGCCAGCAGCTTGTTATTACAGGGGGCCCATAACAATGAGCAGTTCTTC. Translated: CASSLLLQGAHNNEQFF.

The chain employs TRBV18 and TRBJ1-1; 8 nucleotides agree with TRBD1. Germline CDR1 is KGHSH and CDR2 is LQKENI. After removal of 6 bases from V and 4 bases from J, the junction contained 4 bases not matched to a gene. The CDR3 is made up of 13 amino acids. The CDR3 bases are TGTGCCAGCTCCCCCACAGGGGGCACTGAAGCTTTCTTT. It encodes CASSPTGGTEAFF.

The gene calls are TRBV5-4 and TRBJ2-7; D not certain. CDR3 length equals 15 residues. The ends were cut back, 3 bases at V and 2 bases at J, with 15 bases in the middle. Germline loops: CDR1 SGHNT, CDR2 YYREEE (reference sequence). CDR3 coding DNA: TGTGCCAGCAGCTCGCTGGAGACTTCAACCTACGAGCAGTACTTC. Its protein product is CASSSLETSTYEQYF. Full variable domain (missing parts from reference TRBV5-4 and TRBJ2-7): ETGVTQSPTHLIKTRGQQVTLRCSSQSGHNTVSWYQQALGQGPQFIFQYYREEENGRGNFPPRFSGLQFPNYSSELNVNALELDDSALYLCASSSLETSTYEQYFGPGTRLTVT.

This chain connects TRBV7-2 to TRBJ2-5, with a possible D match to TRBD2 (6 bases). The ends were cut back, 4 bases at V and 5 bases at J, with 14 bases in the middle. Germline CDR1 and CDR2: SGHTA and FQGNSA. This CDR3 region has 14 residues. CDR3 in DNA: TGTGCCAGCAGCTCCCCTCCGGGGGTGGAGACCCAGTACTTC. This encodes CASSSPPGVETQYF.

The rearrangement joins TRBV6-6 to TRBJ2-7; 7 nucleotides align to TRBD2. Trimming cost V 11 bases and J 5 bases; bases outside gene matches: 15. The germline V gene has CDR1 MNHNY and CDR2 SVGAGI (reference sequence). The CDR3 has 14 residues. CDR3 amino acids: CASREDNYSDEQYF. The CDR3 coding sequence is TGTGCCTCCCGGGAGGATAACTATTCAGACGAGCAGTACTTC.

V and J are TRBV6-5 and TRBJ2-7, with 11 nucleotides matching TRBD2. The CDR3 contains 14 residues. Germline assignment: CDR1 MNHEY and CDR2 SVGAGI. Trimming took 5 bases from V and 3 from J; bases not matched to a gene: 3. The CDR3 DNA reads as TGTGCCAGCAGTCTAGCGGGGGGCCTCTACGAGCAGTACTTC. It codes for CASSLAGGLYEQYF.

In this sample, this clone turned up once. CDR3 DNA: TGTGCCAGCAGTTTTGAAGGGGCTAGCACAGATACGCAGTATTTT. Translation gives CASSFEGASTDTQYF. The rearrangement joins TRBV28 to TRBJ2-3, with TRBD1 as a possible D gene (5 bases). The V gene's germline CDR1 is MDHEN and CDR2 SYDVKM. This CDR3 has 15 residues. The V end was cut by 3 bases, the J end by 0 bases, with 10 bases between.

This chain uses TRBV7-3 with TRBJ2-2; a weak D match, TRBD1 (6 bases). The CDR3 runs to 12 residues. Germline V gene data show CDR1 as SGHTA and CDR2 as FQGTGA. V was clipped by 3 bases and J by 8 bases, with 7 bases between them. The CDR3 nucleotides read TGTGCCAGCAGCTTTACAGGGGGGGAGCTGTTTTTT. Translation gives CASSFTGGELFF.

The V call is TRBV28, the J call TRBJ2-5, with 7 bases lining up with TRBD1. The V and J ends lost 4 bases and 4 bases, in that order; junction bases with no gene match: 9. CDR3 length: 15 amino acids. CDR1 is MDHEN, CDR2 SYDVKM, per germline. The CDR3 reads CASSSLSTGRETQYF. The CDR3 nucleotides are TGTGCCAGCAGTTCTCTCTCGACAGGGAGAGAGACCCAGTACTTC.

This chain joins TRBV6-1 and TRBJ2-7; 8 nucleotides match TRBD1. CDR3 length: 14 amino acids. CDR1 is MNHNS, CDR2 SASEGT, per germline. V lost 4 bases to trimming and J lost 3 bases; unmatched junction nucleotides: 5. This CDR3 reads CASSAGTGLYEQYF. The CDR3, as DNA: TGTGCCAGCAGTGCCGGGACAGGCCTCTACGAGCAGTACTTC.

V and J are TRBV9 and TRBJ2-2; 8 nucleotides agree with TRBD2. The germline V gene encodes CDR1 SGDLS and CDR2 YYNGEE. The CDR3 consists of 16 residues. The ends lost 0 bases at V and 4 bases at J; junction bases unmatched: 5. The CDR3 sequence is CASSVDGTRGTGELFF. CDR3 coding DNA: TGTGCCAGCAGCGTAGATGGGACTAGGGGCACCGGGGAGCTGTTTTTT.

This sequence joins TRBV7-6 and TRBJ2-5; D ambiguous. TRBJ2-7 explains the end of the DNA better; the J call may be wrong. Germline V CDR1 and CDR2: SGHVS, FNYEAQ. This CDR3 region has 15 residues. DNA for the CDR3: TGTGCCAGCAGCTTAGACTTGGCGGATTCCTACGAGCAGTACTTC. It specifies CASSLDLADSYEQYF.

The CDR3 here is CAISDRAYGHNEQFF. CDR3 coding DNA: TGTGCCATCAGTGACAGGGCTTACGGGCACAATGAGCAGTTCTTC. The J gene is TRBJ2-1, the V gene TRBV10-3; tentative D call: TRBD1 (5 bases). From germline, CDR1 is ENHRY and CDR2 SYGVKD. V was pared by 3 bases and J by 5 bases, with 14 bases between. The CDR3 is 15 amino acids.

The chain joins TRBV19 to TRBJ1-3; TRBD1 is a possible D gene (6 bases). V lost 0 bases to trimming and J lost 8 bases, with 20 bases between them. Germline loops: CDR1 LNHDA, CDR2 SQIVND (reference sequence). This CDR3 comprises 17 residues. CDR3 protein: CASSIDPTGLVSDTIYF. In nucleotides, the CDR3 is TGTGCCAGTAGTATAGACCCGACAGGCCTGGTTTCGGACACCATATATTTT.

The J gene is TRBJ1-4, the V gene TRBV5-1; 8 bases line up with TRBD1. This CDR3 is built from 12 residues. Germline CDR1 and CDR2: SGHRS and YFSETQ. V trimming: 5 bases; J trimming: 12 bases; junction bases outside the gene matches: 6. Written as DNA, the CDR3 is TGCGCCAGCAGTTTTACAGGGGGGGAACTGTTTTTT. Protein: CASSFTGGELFF.

The genes are TRBV7-2 and TRBJ2-5, with 13 nucleotides matching TRBD2. CDR1 and CDR2 from the germline V gene are SGHTA and FQGNSA. V was clipped by 5 bases and J by 3 bases; unmatched bases: 3. The CDR3 loop spans 15 amino acids. CDR3 sequence reads: CASSRTSGGEETQYF. CDR3 bases: TGTGCCAGCAGCCGGACTAGCGGGGGAGAAGAGACCCAGTACTTC.

The rearrangement uses TRBV18 and TRBJ2-1, with 10 bases aligning to TRBD2. Germline lookup yields CDR1 KGHSH and CDR2 LQKENI. Trimming cost V 3 bases and J 5 bases; bases outside gene matches: 13. This CDR3 has 18 amino acids. As DNA, the CDR3 is TGTGCCAGCTCACCGATTCAGGGCCAGCGGGGGGGAGACAATGAGCAGTTCTTC. This translates into CASSPIQGQRGGDNEQFF.

This clone was counted between two and nine times. This chain links TRBV30 with TRBJ1-1; 7 bases align to TRBD1. The CDR3 contains 14 residues. V was pared by 3 bases and J by 2 bases, with 6 bases of the junction left unmatched. Germline CDR1 GTSNPN, CDR2 SVGIG (reference sequence). CDR3 sequence: CAWSPTGINTEAFF. Here the CDR3 DNA reads TGTGCCTGGAGCCCGACAGGGATCAACACTGAAGCTTTCTTT.

CDR3 sequence: CSLRTAGNTIYF. The CDR3 region has the DNA TGCAGCTTAAGGACAGCTGGAAACACCATATATTTT. The rearrangement links TRBV29-1 to TRBJ1-3; D is perhaps TRBD1 (6 bases). Germline assignment: CDR1 SQVTM and CDR2 ANQGSEA. V lost 8 bases and J lost 2, with 10 bases in between. This CDR3 has 12 residues. Looking up the rest from reference TRBV29-1 and TRBJ1-3 gives the full variable domain: SAVISQKPSRDICQRGTSLTIQCQVDSQVTMMFWYRQQPGQSLTLIATANQGSEATYESGFVIDKFPISRPNLTFSTLTVSNMSPEDSSIYLCSLRTAGNTIYFGEGSWLTVV.

For this clone: One junction end does not reproduce the germline sequence, and a read error may be involved. The chain recombines TRBV7-9 with TRBJ1-1; tentatively, D is TRBD1 (6 bases). This CDR3 is built from 17 residues. Germline assignment: CDR1 SEHNR and CDR2 FQNEAQ (reference sequence). The CDR3 DNA reads TGTTCCAGCAGCTTAACCCCGGGACATAGGCCGAGGGATGAAGCTTTCTTT. The encoded protein is CSSSLTPGHRPRDEAFF.

This chain uses TRBV7-9 with TRBJ2-7; D gene uncertain. V was trimmed by 1 base and J by 0 bases, leaving 13 bases between them. Germline V lookup: CDR1 SEHNR, CDR2 FQNEAQ (reference sequence). The CDR3 is 16 residues long. The CDR3 loop reads CASSLVEAASSYEQYF. In DNA, the CDR3 is TGTGCCAGCAGCTTAGTAGAGGCGGCTAGCTCCTACGAGCAGTACTTC.